These 20 T cell receptor beta chains share one sample of origin, sequenced in a study of cytomegalovirus exposure and HLA in healthy donors. Researchers ran the PCR with 60 Vbeta and 13 Jbeta primers. Profiling relied on immunoSEQ multiplex PCR, and the TCRdb table lists in-frame clones only, not all of them. Seen here are approximately 110,000 clones, 65% to 85% observed once, and the top ten hold about 0.25%. Sequenced input: PBMCs. These receptor sequences come from a man aged 50 or older in good health and CMV-seronegative.

V gene TRBV7-6 combines with J gene TRBJ1-2; 9 bases are a match to TRBD1. Germline trimming cut 5 bases from V and 3 bases from J; bases unmatched to any gene: 7. Per germline, CDR1 SGHVS and CDR2 FNYEAQ. The CDR3 spans 15 residues. The CDR3 region has the DNA TGTGCCAGCAGCCCCGGGGACAGGGATTACTATGGCTACACCTTC. Translation gives CASSPGDRDYYGYTF.

The V gene is TRBV5-1, the J gene TRBJ2-3; TRBD2 might be the D (6 bases). The V end was cut by 0 bases, the J end by 5 bases, with 16 bases between. CDR1 is SGHRS, CDR2 YFSETQ, per germline. This CDR3 region has 16 residues. The CDR3 protein is CASSLGGDHGGDTQYF. The CDR3 DNA reads as TGCGCCAGCAGCTTGGGGGGGGACCACGGGGGAGATACGCAGTATTTT.

The J gene is TRBJ2-7, the V gene TRBV11-2; unclear D gene. From germline, CDR1 is SGHAT and CDR2 FQNNGV. Trimming pared 4 bases from V and 5 bases from J, leaving 15 bases between. This CDR3 spans 14 amino acids. Written as DNA, the CDR3 is TGTGCCAGCAGCTGGAGCCCGTCCACGAACGAGCAGTACTTC. Translated, it gives CASSWSPSTNEQYF.

The chain recombines TRBV5-4 with TRBJ1-5, with TRBD1 matching over 7 bases. J was trimmed by 5 bases and V by 3 bases; bases with no gene match: 2. This CDR3 comprises 13 residues. The germline V gene has CDR1 SGHNT and CDR2 YYREEE (reference sequence). CDR3 in amino acids: CASSSQGDQPQHF. The CDR3 DNA sequence: TGTGCCAGCAGCTCTCAGGGGGATCAGCCCCAGCATTTT. Together with reference TRBV5-4 and TRBJ1-5, the CDR3 gives the full variable domain: ETGVTQSPTHLIKTRGQQVTLRCSSQSGHNTVSWYQQALGQGPQFIFQYYREEENGRGNFPPRFSGLQFPNYSSELNVNALELDDSALYLCASSSQGDQPQHFGDGTRLSIL.

The V call is TRBV4-1, the J call TRBJ1-2, with D possibly matching TRBD1 (6 bases). The germline V gene has CDR1 MGHRA and CDR2 YSYEKL. This CDR3 is 20 amino acids long. The V end was cut by 3 bases, the J end by 2 bases, with 28 bases between. In DNA, the CDR3 is TGCGCCAGCAGCCAGCCCCTCTCACATCTTCTCCAGGGGCCCAACTATGGCTACACCTTC. It yields the protein CASSQPLSHLLQGPNYGYTF.

The V call is TRBV4-2, the J call TRBJ1-3; D is possibly TRBD1 (5 bases). Looked up from germline, CDR1 is LGHNA and CDR2 is YNFKEQ. V lost 0 bases and J lost 4, with 13 bases in between. CDR3 length equals 16 residues. The CDR3 DNA reads TGTGCCAGCAGCCAAGATGCCAGGGCCGAAGGAAACACCATATATTTT. This sequence encodes CASSQDARAEGNTIYF.

The rearrangement uses TRBV5-6 and TRBJ2-7; D not resolved. The V end lost 2 bases, the J end lost 3 bases, and 12 bases lay between the germline ends. There are 14 residues in the CDR3. CDR1 and CDR2 (germline): SGHDT, YYEEEE. The CDR3 sequence is CASSFPGLGYEQYF. CDR3 coding DNA: TGTGCCAGCAGCTTTCCGGGTTTAGGCTACGAGCAGTACTTC.

The V call is TRBV5-4, the J call TRBJ1-3, with a possible D match to TRBD1 (6 bases). V shed 2 bases and J shed 4 bases, with 10 bases lying between them. Germline V lookup: CDR1 SGHNT, CDR2 YYREEE (reference sequence). The CDR3 has 14 residues. CDR3 in amino acids: CASSLQGSGNTIYF. In nucleotides, the CDR3 is TGTGCCAGCAGCTTACAGGGTTCCGGAAACACCATATATTTT.

This chain uses TRBV10-3 with TRBJ1-2; 9 bases align to TRBD1. Per germline, CDR1 ENHRY and CDR2 SYGVKD. The V gene end was trimmed by 1 base and the J gene end by 2 bases; junction bases not matched to a gene: 5. The CDR3 is 16 residues long. CDR3 DNA sequence: TGTGCCATCAGTGAGTTGGGGACAGGGTTAAACTATGGCTACACCTTC. It encodes CAISELGTGLNYGYTF.

The V gene is TRBV15, the J gene TRBJ1-1; 10 nucleotides agree with TRBD1. The junction had 16 bases not matched to a gene; V was cut back by 6 bases and J by 6 bases. The CDR3 totals 17 residues. Looked up from germline, CDR1 is LNHNV and CDR2 is YYDKDF (reference sequence). The CDR3 sequence is CATRRKGGTGVVAEAFF. CDR3 nucleotides: TGTGCCACCAGGAGAAAGGGCGGGACAGGGGTAGTCGCTGAAGCTTTCTTT.

The chain employs TRBV7-2 and TRBJ2-3; a weak D match, TRBD2 (6 bases). Looked up from germline, CDR1 is SGHTA and CDR2 is FQGNSA. Trimming left V 1 base short and J 2 bases short, with 10 bases between. The CDR3 contains 15 residues. This CDR3 is CASSLGSSATDTQYF. The CDR3, as DNA: TGTGCCAGCAGCTTAGGATCTAGCGCCACAGATACGCAGTATTTT.

The rearrangement joins TRBV5-8 to TRBJ2-7; 10 positions agree with TRBD2. The trim removed 6 bases at V and 1 base at J, leaving 7 bases unmatched. Germline V gene sequence: CDR1 SGHTS, CDR2 YDEGEE. The CDR3 contains 15 residues. The DNA for the CDR3 is TGTGCCAGCATCAGGAGGACTAGCGGTTCCTACGAGCAGTACTTC. Translating gives CASIRRTSGSYEQYF.

The chain recombines TRBV6-5 with TRBJ2-3, with D perhaps matching TRBD2 (6 bases). The germline V gene encodes CDR1 MNHEY and CDR2 SVGAGI. The CDR3 has 15 amino acids. Trimming cost V 0 bases and J 0 bases, with 7 bases left between them. CDR3 DNA sequence: TGTGCCAGCAGTTACTCCGGGACTAGCACAGATACGCAGTATTTT. Residues: CASSYSGTSTDTQYF.

The chain is built from TRBV7-8 and TRBJ1-2; the D is unclear. Per the germline V gene, CDR1 is SGHVS and CDR2 is FQNEAQ. The CDR3 extends over 14 amino acids. Between the trimmed V and J ends, which lost 2 bases and 1 base, there was a span of 8 bases. CDR3 sequence: CASSLTAVNYGYTF. Written as DNA, the CDR3 is TGTGCCAGCAGCTTAACGGCGGTTAACTATGGCTACACCTTC.

The V call is TRBV6-4, the J call TRBJ1-2; TRBD1 agrees at 9 bases. The CDR3 length is 15 residues. V shed 6 bases, J shed 5 bases, and the junction held 10 bases outside the gene matches. Germline-derived CDR1 and CDR2 are MRHNA and SNTAGT. The CDR3 region is CASRGKIGTGYGYTF. The CDR3 DNA is TGTGCCAGCAGGGGGAAAATTGGGACAGGGTATGGCTACACCTTC.

The chain carries TRBV7-3 and TRBJ2-1, with TRBD1 matching 9 bases. The V gene's germline CDR1 is SGHTA and CDR2 FQGTGA. CDR3 length equals 17 residues. The ends lost 3 bases at V and 1 base at J; junction bases unmatched: 7. The DNA of the CDR3 is TGTGCCAGCAGCTTGGTCGCCGGGACAGGGTCCTACAATGAGCAGTTCTTC. It specifies CASSLVAGTGSYNEQFF.

This clone was detected only once. The J gene is TRBJ2-7, the V gene TRBV5-5; D is uncertain. Trimming left V 1 base short and J 3 bases short, with 8 bases between. Germline assignment: CDR1 SGHKS and CDR2 YYEKEE (reference sequence). The length of the CDR3 is 13 residues. The CDR3 sequence is CASSLFLYYEQYF. In DNA form, the CDR3 reads TGTGCCAGCAGCTTGTTTTTATACTACGAGCAGTACTTC.

The chain uses TRBV19 and TRBJ2-1, with 10 bases fitting TRBD2. V trimming: 6 bases; J trimming: 0 bases; junction bases outside the gene matches: 11. The CDR3 contains 18 residues. CDR1 LNHDA and CDR2 SQIVND come from the germline V gene (reference sequence). CDR3 residues: CASRRTSGSSSSYNEQFF. CDR3 DNA: TGTGCCAGTAGGAGGACTAGCGGTTCTTCAAGCTCCTACAATGAGCAGTTCTTC.

The rearrangement uses TRBV18 and TRBJ2-3; D call uncertain. Trimming took 3 bases from V and 4 from J, leaving 5 bases between them. The germline V gene encodes CDR1 KGHSH and CDR2 LQKENI. The CDR3 is 12 residues long. The CDR3 sequence is CASSPPPDTQYF. In nucleotides, the CDR3 is TGTGCCAGCTCACCCCCTCCAGATACGCAGTATTTT.

The sample holds one count of this clone. The chain combines TRBV4-2 with TRBJ2-7; D is possibly TRBD2 (5 bases). The CDR3 extends over 13 amino acids. The V and J ends lost 5 bases and 2 bases respectively, with 10 bases between them. CDR1 LGHNA and CDR2 YNFKEQ come from the germline V gene. DNA for the CDR3: TGTGCCAGCAGCTTGAGGGCCGCCTACGAGCAGTACTTC. It translates to CASSLRAAYEQYF.